What follows are 22 T cell receptor beta chains derived from one specimen sequenced in a study of cytomegalovirus exposure and HLA in healthy donors. The PCR ran on 60 Vbeta and 13 Jbeta primers. The repertoire was sequenced with immunoSEQ multiplex PCR; TCRdb's copy has only in-frame clones and lacks some. Of under 200,000 clones listed, roughly 74% are singletons. The sequenced sample consisted of PBMCs. The receptors come from a woman in her thirties in good health and CMV-seronegative.

This chain links TRBV6-6 with TRBJ1-1, with D tentatively TRBD1 (6 bases). Trimming removed 6 bases from V and 4 bases from J, with 12 bases in between. The CDR3 totals 13 residues. The V gene's germline CDR1 is MNHNY and CDR2 SVGAGI (reference sequence). CDR3 in amino acids: CASRHPDSTEAFF. Written as DNA, the CDR3 is TGTGCCAGCAGACACCCGGACAGCACTGAAGCTTTCTTT.

The genes are TRBV27 and TRBJ1-6, with D hard to call. The CDR3 is made up of 19 amino acids. V lost 3 bases and J 2 bases, leaving 20 bases between the germline ends. Looked up from germline, CDR1 is MNHEY and CDR2 is SMNVEV (reference sequence). This CDR3 is CASSFEPPFFRPYNSPLHF. For the CDR3, the DNA is TGTGCCAGCAGTTTTGAGCCGCCTTTTTTTCGCCCCTATAATTCACCCCTCCACTTT.

The rearrangement uses TRBV6-1 and TRBJ2-3, with 14 bases identical to TRBD2. Germline V lookup: CDR1 MNHNS, CDR2 SASEGT. V shed 7 bases, J shed 4 bases, and the junction held 4 bases outside the gene matches. This CDR3 is built from 15 residues. CDR3 in amino acids: CASTSGLAGADTQYF. Here the CDR3 DNA reads TGTGCCAGCACCTCGGGACTAGCGGGAGCAGATACGCAGTATTTT.

The chain is built from TRBV7-8 and TRBJ1-3; D is unresolved. The V end lost 1 base, the J end lost 0 bases, and 10 bases lay between the germline ends. Per germline, CDR1 SGHVS and CDR2 FQNEAQ. CDR3 size: 16 residues. CDR3: CASSLVQSSSGNTIYF. The CDR3 DNA sequence: TGTGCCAGCAGCTTAGTACAGTCATCCTCTGGAAACACCATATATTTT. The whole variable domain, filled in from reference TRBV7-8 and TRBJ1-3, reads GAGVSQSPRYKVAKRGQDVALRCDPISGHVSLFWYQQALGQGPEFLTYFQNEAQLDKSGLPSDRFFAERPEGSVSTLKIQRTQQEDSAVYLCASSLVQSSSGNTIYFGEGSWLTVV.

The J gene is TRBJ2-1, the V gene TRBV4-3; 9 nucleotides agree with TRBD2. The CDR3 covers 15 residues. Germline V lookup: CDR1 LGHNA, CDR2 YSLEER. V was pared by 1 base and J by 7 bases, with 5 bases of the junction left unmatched. CDR3 in DNA: TGCGCCAGCAGCCAAGGTAGCGGGAGTTGGAATGAGCAGTTCTTC. This encodes CASSQGSGSWNEQFF.

The sample holds one count of this clone. This sequence joins TRBV7-2 and TRBJ2-5, with TRBD2 matching 10 bases. The closer fit of TRBJ2-7 to the DNA end suggests the J call may be wrong. The CDR3 covers 15 residues. CDR1 and CDR2 (germline): SGHTA, FQGNSA. Written as DNA, the CDR3 is TGTGCCAGCAGCCCGGCTAGCGGGAGCTCCTACGAGCAGTACTTC. This translates into CASSPASGSSYEQYF.

This chain links TRBV5-1 with TRBJ2-7, with 9 bases fitting TRBD1. The CDR3 has 16 residues. V shed 5 bases, J shed 0 bases, and the junction held 9 bases outside the gene matches. The germline gives CDR1 SGHRS, CDR2 YFSETQ. CDR3 amino acids: CASRSQGASDSYEQYF. CDR3 DNA: TGCGCCAGCAGATCACAGGGGGCATCCGACTCCTACGAGCAGTACTTC. The whole variable domain, filled in from reference TRBV5-1 and TRBJ2-7, reads KAGVTQTPRYLIKTRGQQVTLSCSPISGHRSVSWYQQTPGQGLQFLFEYFSETQRNKGNFPGRFSGRQFSNSRSEMNVSTLELGDSALYLCASRSQGASDSYEQYFGPGTRLTVT.

V usage is TRBV15 and J usage is TRBJ1-2; TRBD1 matches 9 bases. The CDR3 totals 15 residues. The V segment lost 7 bases and the J segment 4 bases; nucleotides outside the gene matches: 10. Germline V CDR1 and CDR2: LNHNV, YYDKDF (reference sequence). The CDR3 sequence: CATKQDRGGPYGYTF. The CDR3 DNA sequence: TGTGCCACCAAACAGGACAGGGGAGGCCCCTATGGCTACACCTTC. The full variable domain, with the rest looked up from reference TRBV15 and TRBJ1-2, is DAMVIQNPRYQVTQFGKPVTLSCSQTLNHNVMYWYQQKSSQAPKLLFHYYDKDFNNEADTPDNFQSRRPNTSFCFLDIRSPGLGDTAMYLCATKQDRGGPYGYTFGSGTRLTVV.

This clone was detected once. This chain joins TRBV2 and TRBJ2-2; 8 nucleotides agree with TRBD2. The CDR3 has 14 amino acids. The germline V gene has CDR1 SNHLY and CDR2 FYNNEI. V lost 8 bases to trimming and J lost 1 base; unmatched junction nucleotides: 3. CDR3 region: CASVTSVNTGELFF. Here the CDR3 DNA reads TGTGCCAGCGTGACTAGCGTGAACACCGGGGAGCTGTTTTTT.

J is TRBJ2-4 and V is TRBV5-6, with 9 positions matching TRBD2. J lost 2 bases, V lost 4 bases, and 13 bases had no gene match. The CDR3 contains 18 residues. In germline, CDR1 is SGHDT, CDR2 YYEEEE. DNA for the CDR3: TGTGCCAGCAGCGCCGCCTTGGGGCGGGGGGGATCCAAAAACATTCAGTACTTC. This translates into CASSAALGRGGSKNIQYF.

This chain connects TRBV27 to TRBJ2-7; no definite D call. The V gene's germline CDR1 is MNHEY and CDR2 SMNVEV (reference sequence). The V gene lost 2 bases and the J gene lost 3 bases, with 8 bases spanning the gap. This CDR3 spans 13 amino acids. This CDR3 is CASSLVSGYEQYF. DNA of the CDR3: TGTGCCAGCAGTTTAGTTTCCGGCTACGAGCAGTACTTC.

This chain joins TRBV2 and TRBJ2-3; a possible D gene is TRBD2 (5 bases). Germline-derived CDR1 and CDR2 are SNHLY and FYNNEI. This CDR3 is 13 amino acids long. The ends were cut back, 7 bases at V and 0 bases at J, with 8 bases in the middle. The CDR3 DNA reads TGTGCCAGCATACGGGGTAGCACAGATACGCAGTATTTT. Residues: CASIRGSTDTQYF. Drawing the rest from reference TRBV2 and TRBJ2-3, the complete variable domain is EPEVTQTPSHQVTQMGQEVILRCVPISNHLYFYWYRQILGQKVEFLVSFYNNEISEKSEIFDDQFSVERPDGSNFTLKIRSTKLEDSAMYFCASIRGSTDTQYFGPGTRLTVL.

This chain connects TRBV7-9 to TRBJ2-1; 10 bases are shared with TRBD2. CDR3 length: 18 residues. Trimming took 5 bases from V and 8 from J; bases not matched to a gene: 18. Germline CDR1 reads SEHNR; CDR2 reads FQNEAQ (reference sequence). CDR3 coding DNA: TGTGCCAGCAGCCCACTGAGGGGGCTAGCGGGAGAAATTGATGAGCAGTTCTTC. This codes for CASSPLRGLAGEIDEQFF.

This chain joins TRBV7-9 and TRBJ2-7, with D perhaps TRBD2 (7 bases). This CDR3 spans 16 amino acids. The germline V and J ends were trimmed by 4 bases and 5 bases, with 21 bases remaining between them. Germline CDR1 SEHNR, CDR2 FQNEAQ (reference sequence). Here the CDR3 reads CASSSTLFSGGHEQYF. CDR3 nucleotides: TGTGCCAGCAGCTCGACCTTGTTTTCGGGGGGCCACGAGCAGTACTTC.

This clone was detected a few times. The chain recombines TRBV6-6 with TRBJ2-5; 8 nucleotides match TRBD2. The CDR3 spans 14 residues. Trimming at V came to 2 bases and at J to 5 bases, leaving 4 bases not matched to a gene. CDR1 MNHNY and CDR2 SVGAGI come from the germline V gene (reference sequence). CDR3 DNA: TGTGCCAGCAGTTACGGGACTAGAGGTGAGACCCAGTACTTC. Protein: CASSYGTRGETQYF.

This chain connects TRBV11-2 to TRBJ2-5; D is uncertain. The germline V and J ends were trimmed by 6 bases and 2 bases, with 13 bases remaining between them. Germline V gene sequence: CDR1 SGHAT, CDR2 FQNNGV. This CDR3 region has 14 residues. The CDR3 region has the DNA TGTGCCAGCAGTCCACCGGGTGCACAAGAGACCCAGTACTTC. It yields the protein CASSPPGAQETQYF.

This clone was seen a few times. The chain couples TRBV6-6 to TRBJ2-7, with TRBD2 identical over 7 bases. Germline CDR1 reads MNHNY; CDR2 reads SVGAGI (reference sequence). This CDR3 has 13 residues. The trim removed 4 bases at V and 5 bases at J, leaving 5 bases unmatched. The CDR3 is CASSWGGMDEQYF. The CDR3 nucleotides are TGTGCCAGCAGTTGGGGGGGAATGGACGAGCAGTACTTC.

This clone has more than one count but fewer than ten. The V call is TRBV5-1, the J call TRBJ1-2, with D maybe TRBD1 (5 bases). Germline CDR1 is SGHRS and CDR2 is YFSETQ. Trimming took 7 bases from V and 3 from J, leaving 22 bases between them. The CDR3 runs 16 residues. CDR3: CASRRGEAHSDYGYTF. CDR3 in DNA: TGCGCCAGCCGACGGGGGGAGGCCCACTCTGACTATGGCTACACCTTC.

The sample holds a few counts of this clone. The chain is built from TRBV18 and TRBJ2-5; 13 bases are shared with TRBD2. Germline CDR1 and CDR2: KGHSH and LQKENI. J was trimmed by 0 bases and V by 3 bases; bases with no gene match: 1. The CDR3 is 16 residues long. CDR3 sequence (DNA): TGTGCCAGCTCACCCGGACTAGCGGGGGACCAAGAGACCCAGTACTTC. It codes for CASSPGLAGDQETQYF.

The chain recombines TRBV11-2 with TRBJ2-3; 8 nucleotides agree with TRBD2. J was trimmed by 2 bases and V by 7 bases; bases with no gene match: 8. The germline V gene has CDR1 SGHAT and CDR2 FQNNGV. This CDR3 is built from 15 residues. The CDR3 region has the DNA TGTGCCAGCAATTCTCTAGCGGGCTTCACAGATACGCAGTATTTT. Residues: CASNSLAGFTDTQYF. The whole variable domain, remainder taken from reference TRBV11-2 and TRBJ2-3, is EAGVAQSPRYKIIEKRQSVAFWCNPISGHATLYWYQQILGQGPKLLIQFQNNGVVDDSQLPKDRFSAERLKGVDSTLKIQPAKLEDSAVYLCASNSLAGFTDTQYFGPGTRLTVL.

The chain is built from TRBV28 and TRBJ2-4, with 14 bases lining up with TRBD2. V was pared by 5 bases and J by 0 bases, with 6 bases of the junction left unmatched. The germline V gene encodes CDR1 MDHEN and CDR2 SYDVKM. The CDR3 extends over 18 amino acids. This CDR3 reads CASSLGLAGALAKNIQYF. The CDR3 region has the DNA TGTGCCAGCAGTCTGGGACTAGCGGGGGCCCTAGCCAAAAACATTCAGTACTTC.

The V and J genes are TRBV11-2 and TRBJ2-2; 16 nucleotides agree with TRBD2. V shed 5 bases, J shed 9 bases, and the junction held 9 bases outside the gene matches. This CDR3 region has 17 residues. CDR1 SGHAT and CDR2 FQNNGV come from the germline V gene. CDR3 in DNA: TGTGCCAGCAGCCCAGGGACTAGCGGGAGGGCCTTCCGGGAGCTGTTTTTT. It encodes CASSPGTSGRAFRELFF.